This T cell receptor (beta chain) was recovered during a study of cytomegalovirus exposure and HLA in healthy donors (TCRdb year 2017). About the full investigation: According to an earlier analysis of a few hundred of the donors, about 190 million T cells yielded 117 million unique TCR beta sequences and 250 to 350 Gb of sequence data. An early release covering roughly 600 HLA-typed donors comprised roughly 300 gigabases of sequencing data and 65 million to 100 million unique TCR sequences. Among the 398 genotyped donors, more than 70% belonged to the genetic ancestry cluster associated with self-reported Caucasian donors. The aim of the study was to test whether cataloging public T cell receptors could identify signatures of past pathogen exposure. The study used immunosequencing to profile the T cell repertoires of hundreds of subjects and linked those repertoires to cytomegalovirus serostatus. Besides the first cohort of approximately 710 subjects, a separate validation cohort made up of over 100 different subjects was used. To predict cytomegalovirus infection status, the study combined high-throughput TCR immunosequencing, statistical association of individual TCRs with disease status, and machine learning. A later analysis re-examined previously published TCR beta repertoires from around 670 donors and added high-resolution HLA genotyping to investigate patterns of TCR occurrence. In the later analysis, no new phenotypic data were used to find candidate immune exposures; instead, reliance was placed on TCR beta sequences and their occurrence across donors. To decide whether each TCR beta V gene segment behaved as functional or pseudogenic, an earlier analysis of some 600 of the donors relied on high-throughput TCR beta sequencing. Alongside the repertoire data, information on donor age, sex, ethnicity and CMV serostatus was compiled. A later genetic analysis took genome-wide SNP genotypes for about three fifths of the roughly 670 donors and used that subset as a discovery cohort. All discovery cohort repertoires had been generated on a single sequencing platform. Both class I and class II loci were covered by HLA typing, at four-digit resolution. Typing coverage varied by locus: 629-630 donors for A, B, C, DRB1 and DQB1; some 520 for DQA1; over 600 for DPA1; 450 to 480 for DPB1. Because of strong linkage in the cohort, roughly five DR-DQ haplotypes were treated as single units for association and clustering. Among 350 to 400 genotyped donors of the cohort, an average of about 240,000 unique TCR beta nucleotide sequences were sequenced per donor, roughly a sixth of them non-productive. Results the study describes overall, beyond this receptor: A further reported finding was that TCR beta sequences accurately predicted the HLA-A and HLA-B alleles for most subjects in the first cohort. In a later analysis, several top co-occurrence clusters were reported to appear linked to parvovirus B19, influenza, CMV and Epstein-Barr virus. Most TCR sequences were seen in very few donors, while some public TCRs were found in many individuals. In both the original and validation cohorts, the classifier was reported to diagnose cytomegalovirus status with high specificity and sensitivity. In this cohort, only TCR beta chains were sequenced, and detectable features were limited by the absence of alpha or paired-chain data. Compared with equally common non-associated chains, HLA-associated TCR beta chains in a later analysis were more clonally expanded and had lower generation probabilities. In a later analysis, over 15,000 TCR beta sequences were associated with specific HLA alleles at a false discovery rate of 0.05. The authors suggested that the approach could potentially be generalized to other disease states and immunological phenotypes. An association between a missense DCLRE1C variant and V-gene and J-gene trimming of TCR beta chains was found in a later genetic analysis and replicated in an independent cohort. In a later analysis, most CMV-associated TCR beta chains were found to appear HLA-restricted, with HLA associations seemingly driven largely by CMV exposure. A few of the identified cytomegalovirus-associated TCR beta chains were confirmed in vitro to be specific for cytomegalovirus antigens. Presence/absence analyses assumed roughly uniform sequencing depth across donors, an assumption that may not hold. A total of 150 to 200 TCR beta chains were listed by the study as associated with cytomegalovirus. The only immune exposure information available for the cohort was CMV serostatus. Roughly 15 rarely observed V segments, including chromosome 9 orphons, were excluded from the earlier analysis of approximately 500 of the donors because counts were too low. An earlier analysis of roughly 570 of the donors showed that most TCR beta V segments appeared in productive rearrangements either about 87% or about 30% of the time, which broadly matched IMGT annotations. A cluster of highly shared sequence variants was judged likely to represent a technical artifact of the sequencing pipeline. A later analysis found that TCR association rates varied across HLA loci, with DRB1 alleles showing the most associated TCRs and HLA-C alleles the fewest. When HLA alleles, especially DR and DQ, strongly co-occurred, TCR associations were difficult to assign to individual alleles. Correlated functional status among segregating V segments might be attributable to linkage disequilibrium, but an unknown experimental factor could not be ruled out. Because some donors lacked HLA typing at each locus, the association tests relied only on the typed subset. In a later genetic analysis, fewer N-insertions in productive TCRs were reported among donors in an Asian-associated ancestry cluster than the roughly 710-donor mean.

The cohort comprised fewer than 700 healthy bone marrow donors. Cohort members were all nominally healthy when sampled, although unrecorded immune exposures were likely present. The donor was CMV seropositive and belonged to the group of 250 to 300 seropositive cohort members. A peripheral blood sample was collected from each donor, and TCR beta sequencing was performed on peripheral blood mononuclear cells. The Qiagen DNeasy Blood Extraction Kit was used to extract genomic DNA from the blood cell samples. Libraries were made using the immunoSEQ multiplex PCR assay. A mixture of 60 forward primers for TCR Vbeta segments and 13 reverse primers for TCR Jbeta segments was used in the multiplex PCR. The CDR3 region of rearranged TCR beta genes was amplified from genomic DNA by a multiplex PCR assay. On the Illumina HiSeq System, the amplified TCR beta libraries were sequenced as 87-base-pair reads. The study's own analysis went as follows. Across the 600 to 700 repertoires, a later analysis counted tens of millions of unique TCR beta chains, around 11 million of which were shared by at least two donors. Raw reads were error-corrected and collapsed into unique sequences by a nearest-neighbor algorithm in which closely related sequences were merged to remove PCR and sequencing errors. Alignment of CDR3 sequences to IMGT reference sequences was used to assign V, D and J gene segments. For a sequence to be retained, at least a six-nucleotide match to both a V gene segment and a J gene segment was required. A rearrangement counted as productive if the CDR3 had no stop codons and remained in frame with V and J, and every other rearrangement counted as non-productive. Following IMGT convention, CDR3 was defined as the stretch from the second conserved V-encoded cysteine to the conserved J-encoded phenylalanine. Sequences without an unambiguous match to a single V gene segment were excluded from the earlier analysis of 587 of the donors. In an earlier analysis of 587 of the donors, V segments were called functional above 56.7% productive rearrangements and were called segregating when the between-donor standard deviation exceeded 5%. A statistical classification framework was built for diagnosing cytomegalovirus status from the catalog of TCR beta chain sequences. In a later analysis, V and J genes were assigned by comparing TCR nucleotide sequences against IMGT/GENE-DB human TR gene sequences. Using the TCRdist pipeline, a later analysis assigned CDR3 sequences along with most-parsimonious VDJ recombination scenarios. In a later analysis, every TCR beta chain was defined by the combination of its CDR3 amino acid sequence and its V-gene family, and reads without a unique V-gene family were dropped. In a later analysis, 450 to 600 highly shared, low-generation-probability nucleotide sequences were removed to address suspected cross-contamination and a sequencing artifact. In a later analysis, a clonal expansion index for each public chain was calculated from normalized within-repertoire ranks of inferred template counts. In a later analysis, generation probabilities were computed using a VDJ recombination model fitted to out-of-frame rearrangements, and the results were checked against IGoR. In a later analysis, TCR-TCR, TCR-HLA and TCR-CMV co-occurrence was scored with hypergeometric tests, and a repertoire-size bias correction was applied to TCR pairs. To estimate false discovery rates, a later analysis permuted the HLA or CMV assignments 20 times. In a later analysis, co-occurring TCRs were grouped with DBSCAN, and TCRdist sequence similarity was added when clustering was performed within HLA-allele-positive subsets. Co-occurrence clustering excluded repertoires with fewer than 30,000 or more than 120,000 public chains, plus five with anomalous nucleotide sharing. The table was pulled from immuneACCESS by TCRdb, which kept in-frame rearrangements only. Such tables lose some clones; where checked, under half of the loss comes from unresolved V genes, and the rest has no known cause. D and trimming were read from the DNA, whereas the V and J calls and clone size are those reported in that table. This sample holds around 200,000 clones; roughly 82% were observed only once. The ten largest clones capture about 6.1% of the sample.

A remark on this clone: Its specific antigen is unknown. No quality values exist for individual bases; no much larger clone is one base distant.

The material sequenced was PBMCs. The sequence was obtained from a middle-aged man in good health and CMV-seropositive.

The CDR3 sequence is CASSRTGSGELFF. In nucleotides, the sequence is TGTGCCAGTAGCAGGACAGGTTCCGGGGAGCTGTTTTTT. The chain is encoded by TRBV19 joined to TRBJ2-2; TRBD1 lines up with 7 middle nucleotides. Including cysteine and phenylalanine, the CDR3 has 13 amino acids. The entry retains the CDR3 DNA only, 39 bases that are in frame from base 1. The CDR1 and CDR2 encoded by the germline V gene (reference sequence) are LNHDA and SQIVND. The germline V end is reduced by 6 bases and the J end by 6 bases; junction bases left unmatched: 4.